This entry concerns a single TCR beta chain. What antigen it recognizes has not been identified. One base away lies a much larger clone, so this may be a sequencing read error. The data originate from a study of regulatory T cells in long-lasting Graves disease (dated by TCRdb to 2020 to 2022). Broadly, across the study: Persistent Graves' disease was defined as antithyroid drug treatment for over 5 years with persistently positive TSH receptor autoantibodies. Patients with persistent Graves' disease were compared with patients with newly diagnosed Graves' disease using TCR sequencing and RNA sequencing of peripheral blood. TCR sequencing covered some 13 persistent and approximately 20 newly diagnosed Graves' disease patients, approximately 33 samples in total. Persistent Graves' disease patients in the clinical cohort had taken antithyroid drugs for 9.5 to 13 years on average. The study was registered as a clinical trial and conducted in China. What the work shows at the level of the full study, not this receptor alone: Only peripheral blood was studied, because thyroid tissue, the primary lesion, was inaccessible. Persistent Graves' disease patients showed lower TCR Shannon entropy and fewer highly expanded clones than newly diagnosed patients, suggesting clonal expansion. Persistent disease showed preferential use of TRBV28, TRBJ1-2 and TRBJ2-5, whereas newly diagnosed disease favored TRBV20-1 and TRBJ2-1. Sequencing and analysis were restricted to the TCR beta chain. The authors noted that the small sample size was a limitation that may lower accuracy. Persistent patients shared more public clonotypes among themselves (approximately 2,500) than newly diagnosed patients did (about 970).

The library relied on multiplex PCR. Sequencing was performed on an Illumina HiSeq 4000. TCR beta libraries were built with iRepertoire HTBI primers and Arm-PCR amplification of CDR3 regions. PCR products were gel purified before sequencing. The original pipeline was this. Gene usage analysis of CDR3 amino acid clonotypes used the approximately 62 TRBV and about 15 TRBJ segments found across samples. COPE and FqMerger were used to merge the filtered high-quality paired reads into contigs. BLAST was used to align contigs to the IMGT TRBV, TRBD and TRBJ reference genes, and CDR3 was defined following IMGT. Any clonotype with a frequency above 0.1% was counted as a highly expanded clone. Shannon entropy served as the measure of repertoire diversity, while the Gini coefficient captured V-J evenness. Public clonotypes were defined as clonotypes shared by more than one individual. TCRdb reprocessing: public reads trimmed at Q25 with fastp, clones called with MiXCR, in-frame beta chains kept. One record per CDR3 amino acid sequence lists the most common genes and DNA. The V and J calls shown here were made by TCRdb, not taken from the authors' results. The sample yields approximately 400,000 distinct CDR3 sequences; roughly 24% were counted once. Of the sample, roughly a quarter falls within the top ten clones.

As encoded in the germline V gene, CDR1 is SNHLY while CDR2 is FYNNEI. Counted from cysteine to phenylalanine, this CDR3 has 15 amino acids. The DNA shown is the 45-base CDR3, in frame from base 1. The sample's time point, from its label and the paper: persistent/refractory GD, antithyroid drugs over 5 years with positive TRAb. RNA was extracted from PBMCs in TRIzol for both TCR sequencing and RNA sequencing. The diagnosis of Graves' disease followed American Thyroid Association guidelines. Patients for the study were recruited at an endocrinology department in Xi'an, China. Each patient gave 7.5 to 10 milliliters of peripheral blood, collected in an EDTA anticoagulant tube. Ficoll Paque Plus density gradient separation was used to isolate PBMCs, and no further T cell sorting was done. RNA quality was checked with an Agilent 2100 Bioanalyzer and agarose gel, and concentration with a NanoDrop 2000.

This receptor chain uses TRBV2 and TRBJ2-4; the D gene could be either TRBD1 or TRBD2, each agreeing at 5 bases. The receptor's source is a woman aged 40 to 50 with Graves disease. Donor details come from another sample of the same person, matched by shared clones. The sequenced sample was peripheral blood mononuclear cells (PBMCs), obtained when the disease was refractory, from a patient treated with antithyroid drugs. The encoded CDR3 is CVSTYTGTGKNIQYF. The DNA reads TGTGTCAGCACCTACACCGGGACCGGGAAAAACATTCAGTACTTC.